This TCR beta chain was sequenced during a study of OX40 agonist ivuxolimab in advanced cancers. The junction had 12 bases not matched to a gene; V was cut back by 4 bases and J by 3 bases. Germline V lookup: CDR1 SGDLS, CDR2 YYNGEE. The CDR3 has 16 residues. TCRdb's table, derived via immunoSEQ multiplex PCR, lists solely in-frame clones and lacks some. The sample has 40,000 or so clones; 80% to 90% are singletons. The source material was CD4+ or CD8+ T cells sorted from blood, sampled in a trial of the OX40 agonist ivuxolimab. The chain recombines TRBV9 with TRBJ2-5; TRBD1 agrees at 7 bases. This clonotype originated in an adult with an advanced solid tumor such as melanoma, head and neck, liver or kidney cancer. CDR3 sequence: CASSPRGTVAKETQYF. The CDR3 bases are TGTGCCAGCAGCCCGAGAGGGACAGTTGCTAAAGAGACCCAGTACTTC.